This is a list of T cell receptor beta chains from one sample in a study of T cells in Graves' hyperthyroidism and ophthalmopathy. In TCRdb, the multiplex PCR reads were re-called with MiXCR into one record per CDR3 protein. This table holds roughly 500,000 distinct CDR3 sequences, about 16% found once. Sequencing was performed on blood. Receptors were obtained from a woman in her 30s with Graves' ophthalmopathy. CDR3s include the opening cysteine and the closing phenylalanine or tryptophan. The order of the fields is clone size, D gene, V gene, CDR3 length, J gene, CDR3 protein, CDR3 DNA. The D gene is left open where the match is weak. Rows give clone size only sometimes, using once, few, many, or a class for an expanded clone.

clone_size: many; d_call: -; v_call: TRBV7-2; cdr3_length: 12; j_call: TRBJ2-4; cdr3_aa: CASSFVGNIQYF; cdr3_nt: TGTGCCAGCAGCTTTGTTGGAAACATTCAGTACTTC
clone_size: few; d_call: -; v_call: TRBV7-2; cdr3_length: 15; j_call: TRBJ1-3; cdr3_aa: CASSFTGFSGNTIYF; cdr3_nt: TGTGCCAGCAGCTTTACAGGTTTCTCTGGAAACACCATATATTTT
clone_size: -; d_call: -; v_call: TRBV2; cdr3_length: 12; j_call: TRBJ1-2; cdr3_aa: CATGRWTYGYTF; cdr3_nt: TGTGCCACGGGACGGTGGACCTATGGCTACACCTTC
clone_size: -; d_call: -; v_call: TRBV12-3/TRBV12-4; cdr3_length: 16; j_call: TRBJ2-3; cdr3_aa: CASSNPRGGGTDTQYF; cdr3_nt: TGTGCCAGCAGCAACCCTAGGGGAGGCGGCACAGATACGCAGTATTTT
clone_size: many; d_call: TRBD2; v_call: TRBV5-1; cdr3_length: 14; j_call: TRBJ2-7; cdr3_aa: CASSALAGVDEQYF; cdr3_nt: TGCGCCAGCAGCGCACTAGCGGGAGTCGACGAGCAGTACTTC
clone_size: -; d_call: -; v_call: TRBV11-3; cdr3_length: 16; j_call: TRBJ2-2; cdr3_aa: CASSPLGQTNTGELFF; cdr3_nt: TGTGCCAGCAGCCCTCTCGGACAAACGAACACCGGGGAGCTGTTTTTT
clone_size: -; d_call: TRBD1; v_call: TRBV20-1; cdr3_length: 15; j_call: TRBJ2-5; cdr3_aa: CSATPAGTAQETQYF; cdr3_nt: TGCAGTGCTACCCCTGCCGGGACAGCCCAAGAGACCCAGTACTTC
clone_size: many; d_call: -; v_call: TRBV11-2; cdr3_length: 15; j_call: TRBJ2-4; cdr3_aa: CASSSGILAKNIQYF; cdr3_nt: TGTGCCAGCAGCTCAGGGATTCTAGCCAAAAACATTCAGTACTTC
clone_size: few; d_call: -; v_call: TRBV2; cdr3_length: 10; j_call: TRBJ1-5; cdr3_aa: CASGLQPQHF; cdr3_nt: TGTGCCAGCGGGCTACAGCCCCAGCATTTT
clone_size: -; d_call: TRBD2; v_call: TRBV7-3; cdr3_length: 16; j_call: TRBJ2-2; cdr3_aa: CASSDRAGGNTGELFF; cdr3_nt: TGTGCCAGCAGCGACCGGGCGGGAGGGAACACCGGGGAGCTGTTTTTT
clone_size: -; d_call: -; v_call: TRBV15; cdr3_length: 16; j_call: TRBJ1-5; cdr3_aa: CATSRGFGQPGQPQHF; cdr3_nt: TGTGCCACCAGCAGGGGGTTCGGACAGCCCGGTCAGCCCCAGCATTTT
clone_size: many; d_call: TRBD2; v_call: TRBV28; cdr3_length: 14; j_call: TRBJ2-7; cdr3_aa: CASSPPGGAYEQYF; cdr3_nt: TGTGCCAGCAGCCCACCGGGGGGGGCCTACGAGCAGTACTTC
clone_size: many; d_call: TRBD1; v_call: TRBV5-1; cdr3_length: 14; j_call: TRBJ1-1; cdr3_aa: CASSGDRRGTEAFF; cdr3_nt: TGCGCCAGCAGCGGGGACAGGCGGGGCACTGAAGCTTTCTTT
clone_size: once; d_call: -; v_call: TRBV29-1; cdr3_length: 15; j_call: TRBJ1-1; cdr3_aa: CSVEDVQGRGTEAFF; cdr3_nt: TGCAGCGTTGAAGATGTCCAGGGGCGAGGCACTGAAGCTTTCTTT
clone_size: once; d_call: -; v_call: TRBV5-1; cdr3_length: 12; j_call: TRBJ1-1; cdr3_aa: CASSSGETEAFF; cdr3_nt: TGCGCCAGCAGCAGCGGTGAAACTGAAGCTTTCTTT
clone_size: many; d_call: TRBD2; v_call: TRBV7-2; cdr3_length: 15; j_call: TRBJ2-7; cdr3_aa: CASSLRRLAGAEQYF; cdr3_nt: TGTGCCAGCAGCTTGCGTAGACTAGCGGGAGCCGAGCAGTACTTC
clone_size: many; d_call: TRBD2; v_call: TRBV7-8; cdr3_length: 18; j_call: TRBJ2-5; cdr3_aa: CASSLEAGLAGDAETQYF; cdr3_nt: TGTGCCAGCAGCTTAGAGGCCGGGCTAGCGGGAGACGCAGAGACCCAGTACTTC
clone_size: -; d_call: -; v_call: TRBV6-1; cdr3_length: 14; j_call: TRBJ2-7; cdr3_aa: CASTYTPLQYEQYF; cdr3_nt: TGTGCCAGCACCTATACCCCCCTGCAATACGAGCAGTACTTC
clone_size: -; d_call: -; v_call: TRBV9; cdr3_length: 19; j_call: TRBJ2-5; cdr3_aa: CASSVFNPMEGARQETQYF; cdr3_nt: TGTGCCAGCAGCGTTTTCAACCCCATGGAGGGGGCTAGGCAAGAGACCCAGTACTTC
clone_size: few; d_call: -; v_call: TRBV20-1; cdr3_length: 13; j_call: TRBJ2-2; cdr3_aa: CSAQTANTGELFF; cdr3_nt: TGCAGTGCCCAGACTGCGAACACCGGGGAGCTGTTTTTT
clone_size: -; d_call: -; v_call: TRBV15; cdr3_length: 13; j_call: TRBJ2-1; cdr3_aa: CATGGLSYNEQFF; cdr3_nt: TGTGCCACAGGGGGGCTTTCCTACAATGAGCAGTTCTTC
clone_size: many; d_call: -; v_call: TRBV28; cdr3_length: 12; j_call: TRBJ1-2; cdr3_aa: CASAFGSRGYTF; cdr3_nt: TGTGCCAGCGCCTTCGGGAGTAGGGGCTACACCTTC
clone_size: -; d_call: -; v_call: TRBV27; cdr3_length: 15; j_call: TRBJ2-1; cdr3_aa: CASSLEGSSYNEQLF; cdr3_nt: TGTGCCAGCAGTTTGGAAGGGAGCTCCTACAATGAGCAGCTCTTC
clone_size: many; d_call: TRBD1; v_call: TRBV28; cdr3_length: 14; j_call: TRBJ1-2; cdr3_aa: CASSEGQRIYGYTF; cdr3_nt: TGTGCCAGCAGCGAGGGACAGCGCATCTATGGCTACACCTTC
clone_size: few; d_call: -; v_call: TRBV19; cdr3_length: 13; j_call: TRBJ1-5; cdr3_aa: CASSIDLGQPQHF; cdr3_nt: TGTGCCAGTAGTATAGATTTGGGGCAGCCCCAGCATTTT
clone_size: few; d_call: -; v_call: TRBV20-1; cdr3_length: 17; j_call: TRBJ1-4; cdr3_aa: CSARDPTNQGLYEKLFF; cdr3_nt: TGCAGTGCTAGAGATCCCACAAACCAGGGTTTGTATGAAAAACTGTTTTTT
clone_size: few; d_call: -; v_call: TRBV30; cdr3_length: 12; j_call: TRBJ1-5; cdr3_aa: CAWSTIRGPQHF; cdr3_nt: TGTGCCTGGAGTACGATTCGGGGGCCCCAGCATTTT
clone_size: many; d_call: -; v_call: TRBV2; cdr3_length: 16; j_call: TRBJ1-5; cdr3_aa: CASKGGAWTDNQPQHF; cdr3_nt: TGTGCCAGCAAGGGGGGGGCCTGGACAGACAATCAGCCCCAGCATTTT
clone_size: -; d_call: -; v_call: TRBV7-2; cdr3_length: 17; j_call: TRBJ1-5; cdr3_aa: CASSLVGLSVFNQPQHF; cdr3_nt: TGTGCCAGCAGCTTAGTGGGGTTGTCGGTTTTTAATCAGCCCCAGCATTTT
clone_size: few; d_call: TRBD1; v_call: TRBV6-2/TRBV6-3; cdr3_length: 15; j_call: TRBJ2-7; cdr3_aa: CASSSMTGTFYEQYF; cdr3_nt: TGTGCCAGCAGCAGTATGACAGGGACCTTCTACGAGCAGTACTTC
clone_size: many; d_call: -; v_call: TRBV14; cdr3_length: 16; j_call: TRBJ2-2; cdr3_aa: CASSLLGPANTGELFF; cdr3_nt: TGTGCCAGCAGCTTACTAGGACCAGCGAACACCGGGGAGCTGTTTTTT
clone_size: -; d_call: -; v_call: TRBV2; cdr3_length: 14; j_call: TRBJ2-2; cdr3_aa: CASIPGLITGELFF; cdr3_nt: TGTGCCAGCATTCCGGGACTGATCACCGGGGAGCTGTTTTTT
clone_size: many; d_call: -; v_call: TRBV12-3/TRBV12-4; cdr3_length: 14; j_call: TRBJ2-5; cdr3_aa: CASSQAEEQETQYF; cdr3_nt: TGTGCCAGCAGTCAGGCAGAGGAACAAGAGACCCAGTACTTC
clone_size: once; d_call: -; v_call: TRBV6-1; cdr3_length: 11; j_call: TRBJ2-3; cdr3_aa: CASTSGDTQYF; cdr3_nt: TGTGCCAGCACCTCGGGGGATACGCAGTATTTT
clone_size: many; d_call: TRBD2; v_call: TRBV7-9; cdr3_length: 16; j_call: TRBJ2-2; cdr3_aa: CASSLGTSGSTGELFF; cdr3_nt: TGTGCCAGCAGCCTCGGGACTAGCGGGAGTACCGGGGAGCTGTTTTTT
clone_size: many; d_call: -; v_call: TRBV12-3/TRBV12-4; cdr3_length: 16; j_call: TRBJ1-5; cdr3_aa: CASSFGGSNSNQPQHF; cdr3_nt: TGTGCCAGCAGTTTTGGGGGGTCAAATAGCAATCAGCCCCAGCATTTT
clone_size: few; d_call: -; v_call: TRBV11-1; cdr3_length: 16; j_call: TRBJ1-2; cdr3_aa: CASSPPRLTAFYASTF; cdr3_nt: TGTGCCAGCAGCCCCCCCCGGTTGACAGCCTTCTATGCTAGCACCTTC